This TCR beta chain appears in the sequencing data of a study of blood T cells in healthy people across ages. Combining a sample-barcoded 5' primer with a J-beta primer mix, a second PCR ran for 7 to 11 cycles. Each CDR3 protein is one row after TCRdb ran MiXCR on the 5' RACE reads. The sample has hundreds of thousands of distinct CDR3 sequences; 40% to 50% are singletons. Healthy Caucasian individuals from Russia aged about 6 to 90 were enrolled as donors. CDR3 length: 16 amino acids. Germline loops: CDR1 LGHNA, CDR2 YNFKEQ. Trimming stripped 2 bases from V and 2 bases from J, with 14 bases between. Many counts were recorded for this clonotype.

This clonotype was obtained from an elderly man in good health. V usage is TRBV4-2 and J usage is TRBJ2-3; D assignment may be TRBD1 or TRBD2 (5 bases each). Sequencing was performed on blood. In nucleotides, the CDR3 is TGTGCCAGCAGCCAAACTGTCCAGGGAGACACAGATACGCAGTATTTT. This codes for CASSQTVQGDTDTQYF.